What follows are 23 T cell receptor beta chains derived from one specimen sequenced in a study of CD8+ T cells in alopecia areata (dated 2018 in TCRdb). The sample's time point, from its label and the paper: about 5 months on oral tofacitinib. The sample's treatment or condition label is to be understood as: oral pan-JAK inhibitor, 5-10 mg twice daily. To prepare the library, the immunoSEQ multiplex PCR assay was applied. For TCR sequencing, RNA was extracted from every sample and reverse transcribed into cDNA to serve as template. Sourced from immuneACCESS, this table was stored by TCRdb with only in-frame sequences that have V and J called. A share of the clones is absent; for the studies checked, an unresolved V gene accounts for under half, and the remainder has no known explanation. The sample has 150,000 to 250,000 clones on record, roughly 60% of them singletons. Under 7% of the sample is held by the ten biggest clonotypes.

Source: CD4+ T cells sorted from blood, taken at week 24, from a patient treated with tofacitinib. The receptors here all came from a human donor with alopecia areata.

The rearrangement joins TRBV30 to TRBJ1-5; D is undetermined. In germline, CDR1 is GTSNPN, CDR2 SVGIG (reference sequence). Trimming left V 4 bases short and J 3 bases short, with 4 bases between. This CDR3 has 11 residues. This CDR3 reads CAWTTNQPQHF. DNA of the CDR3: TGTGCCTGGACGACCAATCAGCCCCAGCATTTT.

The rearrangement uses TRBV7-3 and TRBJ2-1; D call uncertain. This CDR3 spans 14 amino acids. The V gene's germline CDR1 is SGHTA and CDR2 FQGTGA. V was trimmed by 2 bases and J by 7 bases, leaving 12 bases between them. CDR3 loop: CASSLYSPNNEQFF. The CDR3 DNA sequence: TGTGCCAGCAGCTTATATAGCCCAAATAATGAGCAGTTCTTC. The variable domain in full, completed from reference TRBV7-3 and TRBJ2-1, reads GAGVSQTPSNKVTEKGKYVELRCDPISGHTALYWYRQSLGQGPEFLIYFQGTGAADDSGLPNDRFFAVRPEGSVSTLKIQRTERGDSAVYLCASSLYSPNNEQFFGPGTRLTVL.

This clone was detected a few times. The CDR3 nucleotides are TGTGCCAGCAGCTCGCGGACAGACACAGATACGCAGTATTTT. Amino acids: CASSSRTDTDTQYF. J is TRBJ2-3 and V is TRBV7-2, with a weak D call TRBD1 (6 bases). With 4 bases removed from V and 2 bases from J, the gap between germline ends came to 10 bases. The CDR3 consists of 14 residues. Germline assignment: CDR1 SGHTA and CDR2 FQGNSA.

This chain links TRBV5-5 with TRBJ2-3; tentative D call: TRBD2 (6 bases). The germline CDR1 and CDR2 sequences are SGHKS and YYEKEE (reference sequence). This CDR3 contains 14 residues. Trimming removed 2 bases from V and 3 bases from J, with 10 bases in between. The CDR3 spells CASSLGTGTDTQYF. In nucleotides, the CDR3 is TGTGCCAGCAGCTTAGGGACTGGTACAGATACGCAGTATTTT.

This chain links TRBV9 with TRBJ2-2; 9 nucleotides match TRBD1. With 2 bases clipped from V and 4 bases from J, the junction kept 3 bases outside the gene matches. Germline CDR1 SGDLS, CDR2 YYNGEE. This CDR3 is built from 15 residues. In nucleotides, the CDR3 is TGTGCCAGCAGCGTTGGGGACAGGGCCACCGGGGAGCTGTTTTTT. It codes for CASSVGDRATGELFF.

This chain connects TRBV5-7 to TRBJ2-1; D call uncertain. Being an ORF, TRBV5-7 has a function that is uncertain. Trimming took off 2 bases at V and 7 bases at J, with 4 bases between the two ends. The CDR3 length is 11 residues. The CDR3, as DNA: TGTGCCAGCAGCTTCTCTAATGAGCAGTTCTTC. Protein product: CASSFSNEQFF.

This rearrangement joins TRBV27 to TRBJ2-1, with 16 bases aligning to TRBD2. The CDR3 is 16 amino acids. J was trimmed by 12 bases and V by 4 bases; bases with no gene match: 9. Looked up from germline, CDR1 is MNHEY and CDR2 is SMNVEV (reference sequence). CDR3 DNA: TGTGCCAGCAGTTCATGGGGACTAGCGGGAGGGCCAGGGCAGTTCTTC. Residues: CASSSWGLAGGPGQFF.

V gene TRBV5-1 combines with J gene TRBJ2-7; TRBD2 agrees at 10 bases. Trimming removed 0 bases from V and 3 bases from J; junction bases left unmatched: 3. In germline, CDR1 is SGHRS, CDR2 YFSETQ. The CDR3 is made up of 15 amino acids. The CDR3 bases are TGCGCCAGCAGCTTGGCGGCTAGCGGGAGCTACGAGCAGTACTTC. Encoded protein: CASSLAASGSYEQYF.

DNA of the CDR3: TGCGCCAGCAGTAGACTGGGCGGGGGGTCCAATGAGCAGTTCTTC. Its protein product is CASSRLGGGSNEQFF. The chain couples TRBV10-2 to TRBJ2-1, with 8 bases aligning to TRBD2. Per the germline V gene, CDR1 is WSHSY and CDR2 is SAAADI. This CDR3 has 15 amino acids. Trimming at V came to 5 bases and at J to 6 bases, leaving 9 bases not matched to a gene.

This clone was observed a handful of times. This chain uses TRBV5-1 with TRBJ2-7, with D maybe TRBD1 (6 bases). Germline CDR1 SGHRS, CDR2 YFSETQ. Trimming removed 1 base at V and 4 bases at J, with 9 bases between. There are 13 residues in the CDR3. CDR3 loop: CASSLTGTYEQYF. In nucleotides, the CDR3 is TGCGCCAGCAGCTTGACAGGGACGTACGAGCAGTACTTC.

DNA for the CDR3: TGTGCCATCAGCCTCCAGCCAGATACGCAGTATTTT. Amino acid sequence: CAISLQPDTQYF. The chain is built from TRBV10-3 and TRBJ2-3; D ambiguous. CDR1 and CDR2 (germline): ENHRY, SYGVKD. The CDR3 totals 12 residues. Trimming stripped 6 bases from V and 4 bases from J, with 8 bases between.

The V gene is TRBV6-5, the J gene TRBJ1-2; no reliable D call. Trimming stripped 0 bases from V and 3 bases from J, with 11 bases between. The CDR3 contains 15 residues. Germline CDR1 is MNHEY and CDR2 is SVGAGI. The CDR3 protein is CASSYSGDAYYGYTF. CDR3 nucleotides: TGTGCCAGCAGTTACTCGGGCGACGCCTACTATGGCTACACCTTC.

Written as DNA, the CDR3 is TGTGCCAGCAGCCAAGATCTTGGGGACAACAACAATGAGCAGTTCTTC. This translates into CASSQDLGDNNNEQFF. The chain is built from TRBV4-2 and TRBJ2-1, with D maybe TRBD1 (6 bases). The germline gives CDR1 LGHNA, CDR2 YNFKEQ. The CDR3 runs to 16 residues. The V gene lost 0 bases and the J gene lost 5 bases, with 14 bases spanning the gap.

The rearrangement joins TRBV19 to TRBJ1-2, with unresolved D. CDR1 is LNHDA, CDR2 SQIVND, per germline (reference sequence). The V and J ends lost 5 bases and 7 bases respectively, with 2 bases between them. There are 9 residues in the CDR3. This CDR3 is CASSFGYTF. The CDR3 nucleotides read TGTGCCAGTAGTTTTGGCTACACCTTC. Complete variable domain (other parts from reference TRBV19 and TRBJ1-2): DGGITQSPKYLFRKEGQNVTLSCEQNLNHDAMYWYRQDPGQGLRLIYYSQIVNDFQKGDIAEGYSVSREKKESFPLTVTSAQKNPTAFYLCASSFGYTFGSGTRLTVV.

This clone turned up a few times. CDR3 in DNA: TGTGCCAGCAGTTACTCGTTGACCAGCCCCCACGAGCAGTACTTC. As protein: CASSYSLTSPHEQYF. The rearrangement links TRBV6-5 to TRBJ2-7; D is unresolved. This CDR3 is 15 amino acids long. V was pared by 0 bases and J by 5 bases, with 14 bases between. The germline gives CDR1 MNHEY, CDR2 SVGAGI.

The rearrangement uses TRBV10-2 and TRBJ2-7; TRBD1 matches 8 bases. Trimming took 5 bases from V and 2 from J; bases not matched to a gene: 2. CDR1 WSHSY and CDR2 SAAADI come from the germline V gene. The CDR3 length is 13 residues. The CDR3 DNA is TGCGCCAGCAGTTCGGACAGGGCCTACGAGCAGTACTTC. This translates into CASSSDRAYEQYF.

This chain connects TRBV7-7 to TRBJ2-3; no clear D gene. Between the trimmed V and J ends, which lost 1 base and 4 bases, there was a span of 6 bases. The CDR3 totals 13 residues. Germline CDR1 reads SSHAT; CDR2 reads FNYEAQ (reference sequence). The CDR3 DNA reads TGTGCCAGCAGCTTAGGGTTACCAGATACGCAGTATTTT. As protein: CASSLGLPDTQYF.

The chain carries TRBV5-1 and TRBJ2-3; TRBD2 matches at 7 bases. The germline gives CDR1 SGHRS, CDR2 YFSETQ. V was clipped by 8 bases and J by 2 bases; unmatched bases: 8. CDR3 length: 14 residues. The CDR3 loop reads CASLRAGPTDTQYF. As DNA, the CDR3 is TGCGCCAGTCTCCGAGCGGGGCCCACAGATACGCAGTATTTT.

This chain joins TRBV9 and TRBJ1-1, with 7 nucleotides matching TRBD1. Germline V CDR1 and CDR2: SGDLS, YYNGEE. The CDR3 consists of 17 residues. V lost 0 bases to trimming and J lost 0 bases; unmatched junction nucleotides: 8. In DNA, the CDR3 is TGTGCCAGCAGCGTAGTCCCAGGGGGGCTGTTGAACACTGAAGCTTTCTTT. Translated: CASSVVPGGLLNTEAFF.

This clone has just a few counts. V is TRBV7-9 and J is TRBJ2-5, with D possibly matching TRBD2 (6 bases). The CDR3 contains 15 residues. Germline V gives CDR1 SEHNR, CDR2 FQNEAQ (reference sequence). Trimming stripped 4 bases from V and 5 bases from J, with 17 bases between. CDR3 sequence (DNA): TGTGCCAGCAGCTCATCCCGGGGGTCTGGTGAGACCCAGTACTTC. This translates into CASSSSRGSGETQYF. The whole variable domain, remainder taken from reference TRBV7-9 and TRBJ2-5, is DTGVSQNPRHKITKRGQNVTFRCDPISEHNRLYWYRQTLGQGPEFLTYFQNEAQLEKSRLLSDRFSAERPKGSFSTLEIQRTEQGDSAMYLCASSSSRGSGETQYFGPGTRLLVL.

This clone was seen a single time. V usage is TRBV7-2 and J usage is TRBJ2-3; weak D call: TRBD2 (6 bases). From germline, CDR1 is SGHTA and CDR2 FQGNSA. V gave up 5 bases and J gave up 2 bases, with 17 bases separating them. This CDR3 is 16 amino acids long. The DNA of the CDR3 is TGTGCCAGCAGCCCAGAGGCTAGCGATCCCACAGATACGCAGTATTTT. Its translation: CASSPEASDPTDTQYF.

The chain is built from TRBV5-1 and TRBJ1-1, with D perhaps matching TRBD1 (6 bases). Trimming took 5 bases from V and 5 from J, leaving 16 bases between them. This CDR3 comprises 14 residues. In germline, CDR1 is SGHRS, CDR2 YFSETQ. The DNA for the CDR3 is TGCGCCAGCAGGTCCAGGGACATGGAGACTGAAGCTTTCTTT. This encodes CASRSRDMETEAFF.

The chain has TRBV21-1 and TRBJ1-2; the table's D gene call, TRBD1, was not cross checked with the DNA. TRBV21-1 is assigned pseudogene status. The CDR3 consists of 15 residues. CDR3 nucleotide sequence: TGTGCCAGCAGCCGTACAGGGGGCGATTATAATGGCTACACCTTC. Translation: CASSRTGGDYNGYTF.